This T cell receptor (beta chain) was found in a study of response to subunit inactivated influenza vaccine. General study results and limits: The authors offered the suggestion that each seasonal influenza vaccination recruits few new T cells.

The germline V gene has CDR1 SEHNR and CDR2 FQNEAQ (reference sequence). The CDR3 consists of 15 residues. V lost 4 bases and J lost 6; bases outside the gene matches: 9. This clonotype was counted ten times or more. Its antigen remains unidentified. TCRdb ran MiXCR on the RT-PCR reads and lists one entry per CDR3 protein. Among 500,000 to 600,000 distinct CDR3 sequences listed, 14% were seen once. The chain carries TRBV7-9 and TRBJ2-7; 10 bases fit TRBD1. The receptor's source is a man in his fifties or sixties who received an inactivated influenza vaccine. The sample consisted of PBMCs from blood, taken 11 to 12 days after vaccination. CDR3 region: CASSSSGTGVSEQYF. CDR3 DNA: TGTGCCAGCAGCTCGTCCGGGACAGGGGTGTCCGAGCAGTACTTC. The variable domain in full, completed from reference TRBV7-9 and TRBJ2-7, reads DTGVSQNPRHKITKRGQNVTFRCDPISEHNRLYWYRQTLGQGPEFLTYFQNEAQLEKSRLLSDRFSAERPKGSFSTLEIQRTEQGDSAMYLCASSSSGTGVSEQYFGPGTRLTVT.